These 2 T cell receptor beta chains were sequenced from one sample in a study of cytomegalovirus exposure and HLA in healthy donors. PCR involved 60 Vbeta and 13 Jbeta primers. The assay was immunoSEQ multiplex PCR, and TCRdb's table has in-frame clones only and misses some. The table records some 110,000 clones, approximately 82% of them present only once. The specimen sequenced was PBMCs. The receptor set was obtained from a young man in good health and CMV-seropositive.

V and J are TRBV5-1 and TRBJ1-4; D might be TRBD1 (5 bases). CDR1 and CDR2 from the germline V gene are SGHRS and YFSETQ. The CDR3 length is 14 residues. Trimming stripped 4 bases from V and 5 bases from J, with 12 bases between. The CDR3: CASSRGQENEKLFF. The CDR3 bases are TGCGCCAGCAGCCGCGGACAAGAAAATGAAAAACTGTTTTTT.

This chain joins TRBV6-6 and TRBJ1-2; 9 positions match TRBD1. The CDR3 contains 14 residues. The junction had 8 bases not matched to a gene; V was cut back by 6 bases and J by 6 bases. Germline assignment: CDR1 MNHNY and CDR2 SVGAGI (reference sequence). In DNA form, the CDR3 reads TGTGCCAGCAGCCCCTGGACAGGGGAAGATGGCTACACCTTC. Translating gives CASSPWTGEDGYTF.